This section outlines one TCR beta chain sequence together with its context. This record comes from a study of OX40 agonist ivuxolimab in advanced cancers. The data were produced by immunoSEQ multiplex PCR, yet TCRdb's version contains in-frame clones alone and is incomplete. The data contain about 98,000 clones, around nine tenths of them singletons. Sequencing used CD4+ or CD8+ T cells sorted from blood, obtained in a trial of the OX40 agonist ivuxolimab. This TCR was recovered from an adult with an advanced solid tumor such as melanoma, head and neck, liver or kidney cancer.

CDR3 residues: CASSEAQGIQTQYF. CDR3 in DNA: TGTGCCAGCAGTGAAGCACAGGGTATACAGACCCAGTACTTC. The V call is TRBV2, the J call TRBJ2-5, with a weak D call TRBD1 (6 bases). V was trimmed by 0 bases and J by 6 bases, leaving 11 bases between them. The CDR3 sequence is 14 residues long. CDR1 is SNHLY, CDR2 FYNNEI, per germline. Looking up the rest from reference TRBV2 and TRBJ2-5 gives the full variable domain: EPEVTQTPSHQVTQMGQEVILRCVPISNHLYFYWYRQILGQKVEFLVSFYNNEISEKSEIFDDQFSVERPDGSNFTLKIRSTKLEDSAMYFCASSEAQGIQTQYFGPGTRLLVL.